This T cell receptor beta chain was profiled in a study of blood T cell repertoires in COVID-19. The overall study: Sites in the United States, Italy and Spain provided acute and convalescent COVID-19 samples. Nucleic acid was either cDNA or gDNA, and it came from T cells, B-cell-depleted T cells, or PBMCs.

In the original processing: Amplifying reference gene primers gave estimates of nucleated cell counts. Method: immunoSEQ multiplex PCR; TCRdb's copy keeps in-frame clones and lacks some. V and J calls and clone size are those listed in that table; D and trimming were worked out from the DNA. The repertoire holds over 150,000 clones, with roughly 80% as singletons. Material for sequencing was peripheral blood. The clonotype originates from a woman between 55 and 75 years old with acute or convalescent COVID-19.

This chain's CDR3 is CATRVNTEAFF. In DNA form, the CDR3 reads TGTGCCACCCGTGTGAACACTGAAGCTTTCTTT. This chain connects TRBV6-5 to TRBJ1-1; D is ambiguous. V lost 10 bases and J 0 bases, leaving 6 bases between the germline ends. The CDR3 spans 11 residues. The germline V gene has CDR1 MNHEY and CDR2 SVGAGI.